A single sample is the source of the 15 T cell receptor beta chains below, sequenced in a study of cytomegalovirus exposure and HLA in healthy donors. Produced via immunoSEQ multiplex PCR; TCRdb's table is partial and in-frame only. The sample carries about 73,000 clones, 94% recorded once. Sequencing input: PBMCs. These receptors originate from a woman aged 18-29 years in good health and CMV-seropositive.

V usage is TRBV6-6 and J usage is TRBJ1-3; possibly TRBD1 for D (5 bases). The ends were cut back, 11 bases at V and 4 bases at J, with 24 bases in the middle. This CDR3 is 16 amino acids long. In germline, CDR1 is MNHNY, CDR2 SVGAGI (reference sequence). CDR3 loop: CAVEKRGGSTGNTIYF. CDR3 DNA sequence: TGTGCCGTCGAAAAGCGGGGGGGATCAACGGGAAACACCATATATTTT.

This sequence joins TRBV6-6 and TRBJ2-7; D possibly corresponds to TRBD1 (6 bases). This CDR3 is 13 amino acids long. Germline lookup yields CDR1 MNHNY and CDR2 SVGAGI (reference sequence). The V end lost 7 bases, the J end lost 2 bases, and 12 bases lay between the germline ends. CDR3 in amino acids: CASTGAGTYEQYF. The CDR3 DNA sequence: TGTGCCAGCACAGGGGCAGGGACCTACGAGCAGTACTTC.

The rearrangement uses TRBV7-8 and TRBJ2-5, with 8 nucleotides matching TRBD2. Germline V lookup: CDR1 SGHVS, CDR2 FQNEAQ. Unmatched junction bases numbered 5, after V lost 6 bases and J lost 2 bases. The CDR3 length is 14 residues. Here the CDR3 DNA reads TGTGCCAGCAGTCCAGGGACTAGGCAAGAGACCCAGTACTTC. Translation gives CASSPGTRQETQYF.

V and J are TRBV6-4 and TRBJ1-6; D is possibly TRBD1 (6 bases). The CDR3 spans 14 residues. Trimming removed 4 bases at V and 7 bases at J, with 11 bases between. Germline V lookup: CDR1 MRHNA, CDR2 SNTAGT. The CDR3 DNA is TGTGCCAGCAGTGCACAGGGTTGGAATTCACCCCTCCACTTT. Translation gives CASSAQGWNSPLHF.

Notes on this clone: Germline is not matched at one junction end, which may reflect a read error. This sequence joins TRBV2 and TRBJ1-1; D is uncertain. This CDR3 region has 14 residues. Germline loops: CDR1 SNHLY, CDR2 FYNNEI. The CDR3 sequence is CASSGYGENNEAFF. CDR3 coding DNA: TGTGCCAGCAGTGGTTACGGGGAGAACAATGAAGCTTTCTTT.

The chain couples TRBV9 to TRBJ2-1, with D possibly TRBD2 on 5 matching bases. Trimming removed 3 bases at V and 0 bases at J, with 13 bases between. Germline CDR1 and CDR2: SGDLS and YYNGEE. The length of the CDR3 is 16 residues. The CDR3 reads CASSALATSSYNEQFF. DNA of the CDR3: TGTGCCAGCAGCGCATTAGCGACCAGCTCCTACAATGAGCAGTTCTTC.

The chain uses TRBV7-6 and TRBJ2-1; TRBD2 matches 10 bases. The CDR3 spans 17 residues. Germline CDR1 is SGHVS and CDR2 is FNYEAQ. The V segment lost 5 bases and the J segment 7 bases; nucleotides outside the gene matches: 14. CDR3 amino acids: CASSTSLSGGAGNEQFF. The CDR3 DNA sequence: TGTGCCAGCAGCACTAGCCTCAGCGGGGGGGCTGGAAATGAGCAGTTCTTC.

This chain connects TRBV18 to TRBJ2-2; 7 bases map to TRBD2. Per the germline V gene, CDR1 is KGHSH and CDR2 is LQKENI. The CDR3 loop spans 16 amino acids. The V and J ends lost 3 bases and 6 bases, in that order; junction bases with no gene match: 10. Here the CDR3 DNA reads TGTGCCAGCTCACCCTGGACTAGTCCCTCGCCCGGGGAGCTGTTTTTT. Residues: CASSPWTSPSPGELFF.

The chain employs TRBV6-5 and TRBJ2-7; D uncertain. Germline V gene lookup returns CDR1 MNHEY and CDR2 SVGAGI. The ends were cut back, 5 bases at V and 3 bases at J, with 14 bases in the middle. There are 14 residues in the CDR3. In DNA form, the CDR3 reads TGTGCCAGCAGTCAGGCCTTGATTGGCTACGAGCAGTACTTC. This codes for CASSQALIGYEQYF.

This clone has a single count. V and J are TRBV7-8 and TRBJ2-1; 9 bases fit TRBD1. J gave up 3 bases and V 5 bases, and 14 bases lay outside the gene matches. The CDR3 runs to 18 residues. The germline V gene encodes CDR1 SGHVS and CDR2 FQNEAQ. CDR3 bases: TGTGCCAGCAGCCCGGACGAACAGGGGGCCTTTTACTACAATGAGCAGTTCTTC. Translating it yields CASSPDEQGAFYYNEQFF.

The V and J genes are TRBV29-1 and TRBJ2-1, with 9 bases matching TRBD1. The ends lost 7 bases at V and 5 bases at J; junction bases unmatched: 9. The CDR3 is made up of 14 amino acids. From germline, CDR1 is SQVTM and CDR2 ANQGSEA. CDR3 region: CSGLRDRADNEQFF. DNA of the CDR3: TGCAGCGGACTCCGGGACAGGGCCGACAATGAGCAGTTCTTC.

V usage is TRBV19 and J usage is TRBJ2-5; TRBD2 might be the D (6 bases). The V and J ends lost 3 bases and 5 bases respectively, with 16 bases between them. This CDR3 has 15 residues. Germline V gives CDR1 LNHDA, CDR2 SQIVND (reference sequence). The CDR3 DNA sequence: TGTGCCAGTAGTATGACGGCGGGATCCGGTGAGACCCAGTACTTC. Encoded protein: CASSMTAGSGETQYF. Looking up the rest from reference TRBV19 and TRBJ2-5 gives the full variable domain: DGGITQSPKYLFRKEGQNVTLSCEQNLNHDAMYWYRQDPGQGLRLIYYSQIVNDFQKGDIAEGYSVSREKKESFPLTVTSAQKNPTAFYLCASSMTAGSGETQYFGPGTRLLVL.

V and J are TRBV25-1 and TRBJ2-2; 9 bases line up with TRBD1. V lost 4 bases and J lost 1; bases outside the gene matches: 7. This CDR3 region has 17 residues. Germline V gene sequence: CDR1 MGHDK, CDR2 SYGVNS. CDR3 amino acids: CASSARTGAVNTGELFF. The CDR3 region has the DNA TGTGCCAGCAGTGCTAGGACAGGGGCGGTGAACACCGGGGAGCTGTTTTTT.

CDR3 sequence (DNA): TGTGCTAGTGGTTTGAGCGGGAGCACAGATACGCAGTATTTT. Translation gives CASGLSGSTDTQYF. This chain connects TRBV12-5 to TRBJ2-3; D is possibly TRBD2 (6 bases). Germline V gives CDR1 LGHNT, CDR2 FRNRAP. The length of the CDR3 is 14 residues. The ends were cut back, 2 bases at V and 0 bases at J, with 6 bases in the middle.

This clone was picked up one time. CDR3 sequence reads: CASSPRAGLLDYGYTF. Here the CDR3 DNA reads TGTGCCAGCTCACCACGGGCAGGGCTACTGGACTATGGCTACACCTTC. The rearrangement links TRBV18 to TRBJ1-2, with a weak D call TRBD1 (5 bases). Per the germline V gene, CDR1 is KGHSH and CDR2 is LQKENI. Deletions cut 1 base from V and 3 bases from J, with 15 bases between. The CDR3 totals 16 residues.